Presented here are 17 T cell receptor beta chains from one specimen sequenced in a study of CD8+CD57+ T cells in acquired aplastic anemia. Researchers used genomic DNA as the template to profile TCR beta VDJ and CDR3. MiXCR was run by TCRdb on the reads, yielding one entry per CDR3 protein. The table records about 190,000 distinct CDR3 sequences, about 53% of them present only once. What was sequenced was sorted CD4+, CD8+, or CD8+CD57+ T cells (not recorded which) from PBMCs. The receptors derive from a human donor in good health, serving as a control.

CDR3 DNA: TGTGCCAGCAGCTTAGGATTATCCATATATTTT. Translating gives CASSLGLSIYF. V gene TRBV7-2 combines with J gene TRBJ1-3; D not certain. Germline loops: CDR1 SGHTA, CDR2 FQGNSA. There are 11 residues in the CDR3. V was clipped by 1 base and J by 11 bases, with 6 bases between them.

The chain carries TRBV7-3 and TRBJ1-1; 7 bases line up with TRBD1. Germline CDR1 is SGHTA and CDR2 is FQGTGA. The CDR3 has 15 residues. V gave up 0 bases and J gave up 2 bases; unmatched junction bases: 3. CDR3 sequence reads: CASSLTGGGNTEAFF. CDR3 nucleotides: TGTGCCAGCAGCTTAACAGGGGGCGGAAACACTGAAGCTTTCTTT.

The chain links TRBV11-2 to TRBJ2-7; a possible D gene is TRBD2 (6 bases). Germline-derived CDR1 and CDR2 are SGHAT and FQNNGV. CDR3 length: 12 amino acids. V lost 5 bases and J lost 8, with 13 bases in between. The CDR3 is CASSKPGDQQYF. The DNA for the CDR3 is TGTGCCAGCAGCAAACCGGGAGACCAGCAGTACTTC.

This clonotype was recorded a few times. The chain carries TRBV20-1 and TRBJ1-5; 8 nucleotides match TRBD1. Losses at the gene ends were 3 bases for V and 4 bases for J; bases not matched to a gene: 2. In germline, CDR1 is DFQATT, CDR2 SNEGSKA (reference sequence). CDR3 size: 13 residues. CDR3 sequence: CSARDRENQPQHF. CDR3 in DNA: TGCAGTGCTAGGGACAGGGAAAATCAGCCCCAGCATTTT.

This clonotype was recorded at least ten times. V is TRBV28 and J is TRBJ1-5; D remains ambiguous. This CDR3 spans 15 amino acids. The germline V gene encodes CDR1 MDHEN and CDR2 SYDVKM. Trimming removed 3 bases from V and 0 bases from J, with 9 bases in between. This CDR3 reads CASSFAVNSNQPQHF. The CDR3 DNA follows: TGTGCCAGCAGTTTCGCAGTAAATAGCAATCAGCCCCAGCATTTT.

The gene calls are TRBV10-2 and TRBJ2-5, with 10 bases matching TRBD2. Germline lookup yields CDR1 WSHSY and CDR2 SAAADI. This CDR3 has 16 amino acids. The V gene end was trimmed by 2 bases and the J gene end by 5 bases; junction bases not matched to a gene: 8. DNA of the CDR3: TGCGCCAGCAGTGAGGGTAGCGGGGGGTTATTGGAGACCCAGTACTTC. Amino acids: CASSEGSGGLLETQYF.

Notes on this clonotype: At one end, the junction sequence differs from germline, possibly due to a read error. The rearrangement uses TRBV5-1 and TRBJ1-4, with no clear D. The CDR3 length is 14 residues. The V gene's germline CDR1 is SGHRS and CDR2 YFSETQ. The CDR3 loop reads CASSVATGNEKLFF. DNA of the CDR3: TGTGCCAGCAGCGTAGCTACGGGTAATGAAAAACTGTTTTTT.

The chain employs TRBV29-1 and TRBJ1-2; 8 nucleotides agree with TRBD1. J was trimmed by 10 bases and V by 6 bases; bases with no gene match: 10. The germline CDR1 and CDR2 sequences are SQVTM and ANQGSEA. The CDR3 runs to 12 residues. CDR3 sequence: CSVPGGEGFYTF. DNA of the CDR3: TGCAGCGTCCCAGGGGGCGAAGGTTTCTACACCTTC.

To note about this clonotype: Relative to the germline gene, one junction end is altered; a read error may explain this. The V gene is TRBV5-1, the J gene TRBJ1-5; D is unresolved. The CDR3 consists of 14 residues. Germline values: CDR1 SGHRS, CDR2 YFSETQ. As DNA, the CDR3 is TGTGCCAGCAGCTTGTACCCCGGCAATCAGCCCCAGCATTTT. This gives the protein CASSLYPGNQPQHF.

This clonotype was seen at least ten times. V usage is TRBV19 and J usage is TRBJ1-5; 9 bases are a match to TRBD1. The CDR3 sequence is 13 residues long. J was trimmed by 6 bases and V by 7 bases; bases with no gene match: 4. The germline V gene encodes CDR1 LNHDA and CDR2 SQIVND (reference sequence). CDR3 nucleotides: TGTGCCAGTATTGGGACAGGGATTCAGCCCCAGCATTTT. Translation gives CASIGTGIQPQHF. The full variable domain, completed using reference TRBV19 and TRBJ1-5, is DGGITQSPKYLFRKEGQNVTLSCEQNLNHDAMYWYRQDPGQGLRLIYYSQIVNDFQKGDIAEGYSVSREKKESFPLTVTSAQKNPTAFYLCASIGTGIQPQHFGDGTRLSIL.

The chain is built from TRBV20-1 and TRBJ1-1; weak D call: TRBD1 (6 bases). Germline V CDR1 and CDR2: DFQATT, SNEGSKA (reference sequence). The V gene lost 5 bases and the J gene lost 3 bases, with 10 bases spanning the gap. The CDR3 totals 12 residues. Here the CDR3 reads CSAPRGDTEAFF. CDR3 coding DNA: TGCAGTGCTCCCAGGGGCGACACTGAAGCTTTCTTT.

The chain employs TRBV3-1 and TRBJ2-1, with 8 bases matching TRBD2. The V gene's germline CDR1 is LGHDT and CDR2 YNNKEL (reference sequence). The CDR3 length is 16 residues. Germline trimming cut 0 bases from V and 6 bases from J; bases unmatched to any gene: 7. CDR3 coding DNA: TGTGCCAGCAGCCAAGATCGGGCGGGGGGCATCAATGAGCAGTTCTTC. Residues: CASSQDRAGGINEQFF.

Worth noting for this clonotype: This CDR3 fails to terminate in the conserved phenylalanine or tryptophan, so it likely reflects a read error. It is unclear where the CDR3 begins or ends on the DNA, so no DNA is shown, and the CDR3 is as TCRdb lists it. V gene TRBV9 combines with J gene TRBJ2-5; the tabulated D call, TRBD1, remains unverified against the DNA. Germline V gene data show CDR1 as SGDLS and CDR2 as YYNGEE. The CDR3 totals 9 residues, both ends included. The CDR3 sequence is CASSKTGTI.

This chain uses TRBV7-9 with TRBJ2-4, with D possibly being TRBD1 (5 bases). The DNA end is a closer match to TRBJ2-7, so the J assignment may be wrong. Germline assignment: CDR1 SEHNR and CDR2 FQNEAQ (reference sequence). The CDR3 extends over 14 amino acids. Written as DNA, the CDR3 is TGTGCCAGCAGCTTAATGCAGGGCCCCTACGAGCAGTACTTC. Its translation: CASSLMQGPYEQYF.

This clonotype was recorded many times. The chain employs TRBV4-3 and TRBJ2-3; D remains unclear. This CDR3 is 16 amino acids long. Trimming cost V 0 bases and J 3 bases, with 13 bases left between them. Germline V lookup: CDR1 LGHNA, CDR2 YSLEER. CDR3 nucleotide sequence: TGCGCCAGCAGCCAAGATCATATAGACCAGACAGATACGCAGTATTTT. It translates to CASSQDHIDQTDTQYF.

Note on this clonotype: The conserved phenylalanine or tryptophan is not found at the CDR3 terminus, so this likely reflects a read error. The DNA is left out, because the CDR3 cannot be placed on it with certainty; the CDR3 is given as TCRdb lists it. The chain uses TRBV6-5 and TRBJ1-2. Both ends counted, the CDR3 spans 10 residues. The germline V gene encodes CDR1 MNHEY and CDR2 SVGAGI. The CDR3 region is CASSYGPSTY.

V is TRBV10-3 and J is TRBJ2-1; 13 bases align to TRBD2. This CDR3 contains 16 residues. V gave up 4 bases and J gave up 9 bases; unmatched junction bases: 9. The germline gives CDR1 ENHRY, CDR2 SYGVKD. The CDR3 spells CAISVSTSGGAIEQFF. As DNA, the CDR3 is TGTGCCATCAGTGTATCCACTAGCGGGGGGGCCATTGAGCAGTTCTTC.